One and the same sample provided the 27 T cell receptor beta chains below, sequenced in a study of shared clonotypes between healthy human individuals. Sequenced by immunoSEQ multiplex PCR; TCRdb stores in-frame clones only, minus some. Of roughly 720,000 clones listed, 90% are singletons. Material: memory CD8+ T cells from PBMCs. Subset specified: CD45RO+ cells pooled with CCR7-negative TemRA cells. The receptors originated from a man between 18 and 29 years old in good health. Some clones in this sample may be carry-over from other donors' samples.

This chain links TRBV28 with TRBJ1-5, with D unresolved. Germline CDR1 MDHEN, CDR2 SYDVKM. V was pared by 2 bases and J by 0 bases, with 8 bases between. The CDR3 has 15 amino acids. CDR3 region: CASSLRSGSNQPQHF. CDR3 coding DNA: TGTGCCAGCAGTTTAAGGTCGGGTAGCAATCAGCCCCAGCATTTT.

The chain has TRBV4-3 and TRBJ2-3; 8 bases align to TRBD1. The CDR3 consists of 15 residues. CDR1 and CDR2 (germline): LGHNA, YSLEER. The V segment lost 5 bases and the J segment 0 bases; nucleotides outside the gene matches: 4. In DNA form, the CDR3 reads TGCGCCAGCAGCTTGCAGGGGGCTAGCACAGATACGCAGTATTTT. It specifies CASSLQGASTDTQYF.

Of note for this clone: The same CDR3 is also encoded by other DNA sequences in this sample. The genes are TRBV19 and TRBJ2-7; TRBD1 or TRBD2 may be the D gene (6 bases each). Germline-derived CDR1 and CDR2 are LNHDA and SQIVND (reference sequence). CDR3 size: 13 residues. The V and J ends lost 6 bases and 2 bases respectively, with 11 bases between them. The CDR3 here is CASSPGGPYEQYF. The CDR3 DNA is TGTGCCAGTAGCCCTGGGGGGCCCTACGAGCAGTACTTC.

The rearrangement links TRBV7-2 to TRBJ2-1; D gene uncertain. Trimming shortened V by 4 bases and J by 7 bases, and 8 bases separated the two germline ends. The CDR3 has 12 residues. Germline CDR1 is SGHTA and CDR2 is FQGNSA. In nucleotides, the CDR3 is TGTGCCAGCAGCTCAATTTCGAATGAGCAGTTCTTC. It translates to CASSSISNEQFF.

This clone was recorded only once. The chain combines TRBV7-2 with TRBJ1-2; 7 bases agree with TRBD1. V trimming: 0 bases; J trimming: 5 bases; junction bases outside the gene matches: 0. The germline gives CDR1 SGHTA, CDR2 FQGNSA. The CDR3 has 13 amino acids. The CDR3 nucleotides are TGTGCCAGCAGCTTAGCGGGACAGTATGGCTACACCTTC. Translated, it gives CASSLAGQYGYTF.

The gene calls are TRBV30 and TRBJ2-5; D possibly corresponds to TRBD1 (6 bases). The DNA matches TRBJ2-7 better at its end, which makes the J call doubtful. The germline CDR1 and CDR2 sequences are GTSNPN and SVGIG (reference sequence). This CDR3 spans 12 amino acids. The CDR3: CAWSWTAYEQYF. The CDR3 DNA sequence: TGTGCCTGGAGTTGGACAGCCTACGAGCAGTACTTC.

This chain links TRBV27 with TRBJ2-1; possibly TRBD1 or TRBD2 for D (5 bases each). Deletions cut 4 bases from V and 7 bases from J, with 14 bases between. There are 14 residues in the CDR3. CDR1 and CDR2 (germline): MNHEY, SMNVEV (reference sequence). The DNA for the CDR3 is TGTGCCAGCAGTTGGACCCTCGAGGGGAATGAGCAGTTCTTC. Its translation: CASSWTLEGNEQFF.

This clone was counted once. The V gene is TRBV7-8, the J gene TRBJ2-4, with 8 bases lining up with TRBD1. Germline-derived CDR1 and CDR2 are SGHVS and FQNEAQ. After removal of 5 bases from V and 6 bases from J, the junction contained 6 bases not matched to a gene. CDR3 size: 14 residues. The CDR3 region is CASSTHGQGNIQYF. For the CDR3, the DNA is TGTGCCAGCAGCACCCATGGACAGGGAAACATTCAGTACTTC.

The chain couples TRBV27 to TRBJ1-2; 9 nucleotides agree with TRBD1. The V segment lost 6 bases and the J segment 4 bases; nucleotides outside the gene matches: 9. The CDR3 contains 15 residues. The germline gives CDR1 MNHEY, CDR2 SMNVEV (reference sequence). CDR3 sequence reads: CASSPQGALGYGYTF. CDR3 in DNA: TGTGCCAGCAGCCCACAGGGGGCTCTAGGCTATGGCTACACCTTC.

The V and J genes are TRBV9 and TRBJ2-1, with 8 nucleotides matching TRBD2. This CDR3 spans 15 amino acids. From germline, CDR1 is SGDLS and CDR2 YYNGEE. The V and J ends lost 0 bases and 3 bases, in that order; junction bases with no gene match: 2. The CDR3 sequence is CASSVEGTSYNEQFF. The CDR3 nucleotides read TGTGCCAGCAGCGTAGAAGGGACTAGCTACAATGAGCAGTTCTTC.

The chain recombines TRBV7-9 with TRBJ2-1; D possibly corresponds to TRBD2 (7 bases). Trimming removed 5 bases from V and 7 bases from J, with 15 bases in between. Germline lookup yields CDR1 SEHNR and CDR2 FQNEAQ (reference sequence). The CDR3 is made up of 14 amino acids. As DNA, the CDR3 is TGTGCCAGCAGCGGGGGGGCTAGCTCTAATGAGCAGTTCTTC. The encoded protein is CASSGGASSNEQFF.

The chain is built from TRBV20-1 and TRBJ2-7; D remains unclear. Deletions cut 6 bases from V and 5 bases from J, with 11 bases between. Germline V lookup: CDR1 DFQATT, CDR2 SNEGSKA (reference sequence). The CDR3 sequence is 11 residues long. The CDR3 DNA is TGCAGTGCCCCCCTGACCGACGAGCAGTACTTC. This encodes CSAPLTDEQYF.

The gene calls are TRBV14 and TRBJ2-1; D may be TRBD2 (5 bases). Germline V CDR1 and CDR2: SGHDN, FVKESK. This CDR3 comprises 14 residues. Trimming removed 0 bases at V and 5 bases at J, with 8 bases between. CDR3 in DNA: TGTGCCAGCAGCCAAGATTCCGGGGACAATGAGCAGTTCTTC. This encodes CASSQDSGDNEQFF.

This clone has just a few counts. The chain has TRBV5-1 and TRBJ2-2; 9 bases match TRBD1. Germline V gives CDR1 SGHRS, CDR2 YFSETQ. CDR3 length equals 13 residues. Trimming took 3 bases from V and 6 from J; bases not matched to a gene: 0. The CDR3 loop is CASSWTGAGELFF. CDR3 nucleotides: TGCGCCAGCAGCTGGACAGGGGCCGGGGAGCTGTTTTTT.

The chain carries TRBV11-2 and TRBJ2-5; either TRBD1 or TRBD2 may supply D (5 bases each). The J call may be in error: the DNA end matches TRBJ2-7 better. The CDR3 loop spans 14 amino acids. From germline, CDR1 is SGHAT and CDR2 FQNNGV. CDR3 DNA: TGTGCCAGCAGCCACCGGACGGGACCCTACGAGCAGTACTTC. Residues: CASSHRTGPYEQYF.

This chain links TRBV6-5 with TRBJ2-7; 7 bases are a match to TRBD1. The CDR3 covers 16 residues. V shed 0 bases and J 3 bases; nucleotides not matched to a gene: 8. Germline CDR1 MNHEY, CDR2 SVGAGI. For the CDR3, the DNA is TGTGCCAGCAGTTACTCGTGGCAGGGGGAAGACTACGAGCAGTACTTC. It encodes CASSYSWQGEDYEQYF.

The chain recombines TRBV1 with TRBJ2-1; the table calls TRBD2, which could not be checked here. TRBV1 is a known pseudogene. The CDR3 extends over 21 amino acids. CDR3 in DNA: TGCACCAGCAGCGAAGGACTAGCGGGAGACCTTAACGATCGCTCCTACAATGAGCAGTTCTTC. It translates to CTSSEGLAGDLNDRSYNEQFF.

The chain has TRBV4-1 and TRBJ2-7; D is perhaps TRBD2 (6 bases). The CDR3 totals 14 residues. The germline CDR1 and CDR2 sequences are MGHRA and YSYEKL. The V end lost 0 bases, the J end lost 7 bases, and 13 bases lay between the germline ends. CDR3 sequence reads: CASSQDVAAGEQYF. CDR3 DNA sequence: TGCGCCAGCAGCCAAGATGTGGCGGCGGGGGAGCAGTACTTC.

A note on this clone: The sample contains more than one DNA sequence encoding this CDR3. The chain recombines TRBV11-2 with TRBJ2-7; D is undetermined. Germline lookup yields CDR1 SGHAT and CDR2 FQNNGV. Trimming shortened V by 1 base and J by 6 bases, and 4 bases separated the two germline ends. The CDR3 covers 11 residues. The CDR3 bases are TGTGCCAGCAGCTTAGCGCCCGAGCAGTACTTC. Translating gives CASSLAPEQYF.

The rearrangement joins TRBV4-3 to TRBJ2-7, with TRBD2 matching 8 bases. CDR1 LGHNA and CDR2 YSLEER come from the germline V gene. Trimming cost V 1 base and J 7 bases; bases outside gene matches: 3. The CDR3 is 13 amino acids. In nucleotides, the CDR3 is TGCGCCAGCAGCCAAGTAGCGGGGAGAGAGCAGTACTTC. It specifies CASSQVAGREQYF.

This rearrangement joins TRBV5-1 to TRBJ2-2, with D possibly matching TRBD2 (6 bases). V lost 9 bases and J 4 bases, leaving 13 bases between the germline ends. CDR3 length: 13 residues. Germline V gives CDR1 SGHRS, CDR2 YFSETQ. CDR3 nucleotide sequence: TGCGCCATCTCGGGGGATTTCACCGGGGAGCTGTTTTTT. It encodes CAISGDFTGELFF.

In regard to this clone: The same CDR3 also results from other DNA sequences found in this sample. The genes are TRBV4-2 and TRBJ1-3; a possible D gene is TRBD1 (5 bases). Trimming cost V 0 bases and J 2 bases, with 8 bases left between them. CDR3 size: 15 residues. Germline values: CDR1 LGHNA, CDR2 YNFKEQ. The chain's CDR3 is CASSQDQGTGNTIYF. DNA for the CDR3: TGTGCCAGCAGCCAAGACCAGGGCACTGGAAACACCATATATTTT.

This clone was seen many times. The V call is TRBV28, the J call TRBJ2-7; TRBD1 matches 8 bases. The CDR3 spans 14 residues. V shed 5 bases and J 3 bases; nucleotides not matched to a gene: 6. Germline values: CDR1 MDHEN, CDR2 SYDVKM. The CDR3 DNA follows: TGTGCCAGCAGTGCACAGGGGGTACGCTACGAGCAGTACTTC. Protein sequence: CASSAQGVRYEQYF.

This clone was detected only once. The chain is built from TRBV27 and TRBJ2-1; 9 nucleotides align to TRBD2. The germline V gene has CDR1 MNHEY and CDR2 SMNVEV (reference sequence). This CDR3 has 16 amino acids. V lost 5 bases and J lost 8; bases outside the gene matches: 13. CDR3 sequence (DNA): TGTGCCAGCAGTGATACCCTCGCGGGAGGGCCCGATGAGCAGTTCTTC. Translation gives CASSDTLAGGPDEQFF.

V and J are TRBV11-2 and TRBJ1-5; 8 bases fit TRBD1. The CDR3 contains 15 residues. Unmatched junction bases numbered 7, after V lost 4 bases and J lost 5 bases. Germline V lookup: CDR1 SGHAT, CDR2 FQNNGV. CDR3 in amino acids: CASSSRQGLDQPQHF. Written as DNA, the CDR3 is TGTGCCAGCAGCTCCAGACAGGGGCTGGATCAGCCCCAGCATTTT.

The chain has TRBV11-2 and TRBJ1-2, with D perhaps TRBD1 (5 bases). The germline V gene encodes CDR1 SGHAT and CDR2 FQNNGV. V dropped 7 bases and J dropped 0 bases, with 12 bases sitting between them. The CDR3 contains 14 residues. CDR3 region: CASTPGGTNYGYTF. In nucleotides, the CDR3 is TGTGCCAGCACACCGGGGGGAACTAACTATGGCTACACCTTC.

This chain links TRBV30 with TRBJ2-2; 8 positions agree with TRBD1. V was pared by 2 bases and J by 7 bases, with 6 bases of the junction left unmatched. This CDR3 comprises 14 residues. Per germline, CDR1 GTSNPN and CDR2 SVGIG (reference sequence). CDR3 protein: CAWSQGAAVGELFF. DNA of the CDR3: TGTGCCTGGAGTCAGGGGGCGGCTGTCGGGGAGCTGTTTTTT.